This record concerns one TCR beta chain sequence. The entry originates in a study of CD8+CD57+ T cells in acquired aplastic anemia. According to the study, genomic DNA was the template for TCR beta VDJ and CDR3 profiling. TCRdb analysed the reads with MiXCR anew, one entry per CDR3 protein. Seen here are 200,000 to 250,000 distinct CDR3 sequences, approximately 60% observed once, and the top ten hold approximately 30%. The CDR3 runs to 15 residues. Per the germline V gene, CDR1 is SGHVS and CDR2 is FQNEAQ. Trimming took 5 bases from V and 1 from J; bases not matched to a gene: 2. The chain is built from TRBV7-8 and TRBJ2-2; 9 nucleotides agree with TRBD2. The sample comprised sorted CD4+, CD8+, or CD8+CD57+ T cells (not recorded which) from PBMCs. The receptor's source is a human donor in good health. CDR3 sequence (DNA): TGTGCCAGCAGCCTTAGCGGGGGGAACACCGGGGAGCTGTTTTTT. This encodes CASSLSGGNTGELFF.